This T cell receptor beta chain was sequenced during a study of T cell repertoires in cytomegalovirus infection (dated by TCRdb to about 2019). General notes on the study: Peptide stimulations targeted recently identified HLA-C-restricted CMV epitopes, whose presentation resists viral immunomodulation, together with well-studied HLA-B-restricted epitopes. The HLA type of each donor mattered for the analysis, because public TCR beta signatures pointed to carriage of CMV infection along with the matching HLA type.

For sequencing, an Illumina HiSeq 1500 was employed. Using fastp trimming at Q25 and MiXCR clonotype assembly, TCRdb reanalyzed the public sequencing data and kept in-frame beta chains. Identical CDR3 proteins give one entry, which carries the most common genes and DNA. The sample contains about 570,000 distinct CDR3 sequences, roughly 42% of them found a single time. The ten most abundant clones make up more than 40% of the sample. CDR1 and CDR2 (SGHTA, FQGNSA) derive from the germline V gene. Measured from the cysteine to the phenylalanine, the CDR3 is 14 residues long. Only the CDR3 portion is preserved as DNA: 42 bases, with reading frame beginning at the first base. V is cut by 2 bases and J by 9 bases, and the space between the germline ends is 11 bases. This clonotype has more than one count but fewer than ten. This receptor's antigen is unknown. Per-base qualities were not stored, and no clone one base away is much larger.

This specimen's treatment or condition label, per the study, means: in vitro stimulation with specific CMV peptide epitopes to enrich CMV-specific T cells. General conclusions and limits of the study: In both this cohort and an independent roughly 330-donor cohort, the cumulative frequency of public TCR beta family members distinguished carriers of CMV infection plus the relevant HLA type. The ex vivo response was dominated by HLA-C-restricted CMV-specific TCR beta clonotypes, which also provided the single most frequent clonotype in two of eight donors.

The chain employs TRBV7-2 and TRBJ1-6; there is no confident call for the D gene. The TCR was taken from a human donor in good health (CMV status not recorded). Some clones in this sample may be carry-over from other donors' samples. The material sequenced was cultured PBMCs, taken from culture after CMV antigen stimulation. CDR3 loop: CASSLIREGSPLHF. The nucleotide sequence reads as follows: TGTGCCAGCAGCTTAATTAGGGAAGGTTCACCCCTCCACTTT.